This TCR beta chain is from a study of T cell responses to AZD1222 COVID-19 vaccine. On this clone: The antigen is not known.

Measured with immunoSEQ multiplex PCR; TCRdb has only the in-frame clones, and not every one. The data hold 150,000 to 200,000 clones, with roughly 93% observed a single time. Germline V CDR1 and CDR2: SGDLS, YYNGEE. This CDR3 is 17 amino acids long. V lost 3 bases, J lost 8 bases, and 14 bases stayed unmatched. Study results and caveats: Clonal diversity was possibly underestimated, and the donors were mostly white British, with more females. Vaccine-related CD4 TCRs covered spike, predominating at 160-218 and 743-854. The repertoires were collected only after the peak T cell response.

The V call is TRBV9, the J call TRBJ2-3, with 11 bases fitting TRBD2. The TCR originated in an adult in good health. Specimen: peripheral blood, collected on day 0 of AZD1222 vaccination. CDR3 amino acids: CASSAEVGLAEWATQYF. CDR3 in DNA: TGTGCCAGCAGCGCAGAGGTGGGACTAGCGGAGTGGGCTACGCAGTATTTT. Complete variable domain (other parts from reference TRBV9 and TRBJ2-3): DSGVTQTPKHLITATGQRVTLRCSPRSGDLSVYWYQQSLDQGLQFLIQYYNGEERAKGNILERFSAQQFPDLHSELNLSSLELGDSALYFCASSAEVGLAEWATQYFGPGTRLTVL.